What follows is one T cell receptor (beta chain) and its context. The antigen is undetermined. The sample comes from a study of CD8+ T cells in alopecia areata. The CDR3 has 13 residues. Germline assignment: CDR1 SQVTM and CDR2 ANQGSEA. V dropped 6 bases and J dropped 2 bases, with 11 bases sitting between them. As part of sample collection, lesional scalp punch biopsies and peripheral blood were taken from alopecia areata patients. The sequencing template was cDNA reverse transcribed from extracted RNA. Some clones are missing from TCRdb's copy, which holds only in-frame ones; the method was immunoSEQ multiplex PCR. This table holds some 99,000 clones, around 44% found once. Study observations and caveats: The study found higher clonality in lesional than normal scalp, especially in alopecia totalis/universalis.

V and J are TRBV29-1 and TRBJ2-1, with D possibly being TRBD1 or TRBD2 (5 bases each). This receptor was taken from a human donor with alopecia areata. Material for sequencing was CD4+ T cells sorted from blood. The CDR3 sequence is CSVRRGAYNEQFF. The DNA for the CDR3 is TGCAGCGTGCGCCGGGGCGCCTACAATGAGCAGTTCTTC.